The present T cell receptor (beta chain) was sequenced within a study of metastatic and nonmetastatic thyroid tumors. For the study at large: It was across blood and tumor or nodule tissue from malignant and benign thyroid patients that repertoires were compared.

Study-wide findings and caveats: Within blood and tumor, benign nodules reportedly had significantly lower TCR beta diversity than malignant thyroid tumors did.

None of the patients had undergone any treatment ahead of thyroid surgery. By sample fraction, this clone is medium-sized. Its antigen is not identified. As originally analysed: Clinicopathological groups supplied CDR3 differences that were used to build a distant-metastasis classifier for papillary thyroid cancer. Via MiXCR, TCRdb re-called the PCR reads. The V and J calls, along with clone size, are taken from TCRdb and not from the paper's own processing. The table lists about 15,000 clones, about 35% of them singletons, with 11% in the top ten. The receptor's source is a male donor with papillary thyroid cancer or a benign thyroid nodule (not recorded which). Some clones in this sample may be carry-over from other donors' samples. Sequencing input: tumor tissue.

CDR3 nucleotides: TGCGCCAGCAGGACAGGGGAGGGGGAAAGTGAAAAACTGTTTTTT. This gives the protein CASRTGEGESEKLFF. This rearrangement joins TRBV5-1 to TRBJ1-4, with 8 nucleotides matching TRBD1. With 5 bases clipped from V and 7 bases from J, the junction kept 10 bases outside the gene matches. The germline CDR1 and CDR2 sequences are SGHRS and YFSETQ. The CDR3 sequence is 15 residues long. Variable domain in full (rest from reference TRBV5-1 and TRBJ1-4): KAGVTQTPRYLIKTRGQQVTLSCSPISGHRSVSWYQQTPGQGLQFLFEYFSETQRNKGNFPGRFSGRQFSNSRSEMNVSTLELGDSALYLCASRTGEGESEKLFFGSGTQLSVL.